These 24 T cell receptor beta chains share one sample of origin, sequenced in a study of CD8 T cells in Susac syndrome (dated by TCRdb to between 2018 and 2021). To prepare the library, the immunoSEQ multiplex PCR assay was applied. RNA was extracted with the RNeasy kit and roughly 0.45 to 1 ug was reverse transcribed using random hexamers. The public sequencing data were trimmed at Q25 with fastp and processed into clonotypes with MiXCR by TCRdb, which kept only in-frame beta chains. CDR3 protein duplicates are merged, each entry listing the most common genes and DNA. The table for this sample lists some 130,000 distinct CDR3 sequences; 85% to 95% of them were counted only once. The leading ten clones occupy over 0.15% of the sample. The specimen was CD8+ T cells from PBMCs. All receptors derive from a human donor with Susac syndrome.

V is TRBV7-2 and J is TRBJ2-1, with D perhaps matching TRBD2 (5 bases). CDR3 length equals 15 residues. Germline assignment: CDR1 SGHTA and CDR2 FQGNSA. Between the trimmed V and J ends, which lost 0 bases and 6 bases, there was a span of 12 bases. The CDR3 here is CASSLAGVFSNEQFF. CDR3 nucleotides: TGTGCCAGCAGCTTAGCGGGAGTCTTTTCCAATGAGCAGTTCTTC.

The chain recombines TRBV11-1 with TRBJ2-6, with TRBD1 identical over 8 bases. Germline V CDR1 and CDR2: SGHAT, FQDESV (reference sequence). This CDR3 has 20 amino acids. Trimming removed 2 bases from V and 1 base from J; junction bases left unmatched: 13. CDR3 in amino acids: CASSLRQGALPLSGANVLTF. The CDR3 DNA reads as TGTGCCAGCAGCTTAAGGCAGGGGGCCTTGCCCCTTTCTGGGGCCAACGTCCTGACTTTC.

The chain couples TRBV2 to TRBJ2-3; D is unclear. This CDR3 has 14 residues. Per the germline V gene, CDR1 is SNHLY and CDR2 is FYNNEI. Deletions cut 6 bases from V and 0 bases from J, with 10 bases between. The CDR3 sequence: CASRTFTSTDTQYF. The CDR3, as DNA: TGTGCCAGCAGGACCTTCACTAGCACAGATACGCAGTATTTT.

The rearrangement links TRBV7-9 to TRBJ2-1, with TRBD2 matching over 7 bases. The V gene end was trimmed by 7 bases and the J gene end by 5 bases; junction bases not matched to a gene: 5. Germline CDR1 is SEHNR and CDR2 is FQNEAQ (reference sequence). This CDR3 has 13 amino acids. The CDR3 loop reads CASTGGSHNEQFF. In DNA, the CDR3 is TGTGCCAGCACAGGCGGGAGCCACAATGAGCAGTTCTTC.

This clonotype was found once. The chain carries TRBV6-4 and TRBJ1-1; tentatively, D is TRBD1 (6 bases). Germline CDR1 MRHNA, CDR2 SNTAGT. The CDR3 spans 17 residues. V lost 5 bases to trimming and J lost 0 bases, with 19 bases between them. In DNA, the CDR3 is TGTGCCAGCAGTCCAGGGGCCCTGGGCCCCATGAACACTGAAGCTTTCTTT. Protein sequence: CASSPGALGPMNTEAFF.

The chain uses TRBV19 and TRBJ2-7, with 11 nucleotides matching TRBD2. CDR3 length: 16 amino acids. Germline CDR1 LNHDA, CDR2 SQIVND (reference sequence). Trimming took 3 bases from V and 1 from J; bases not matched to a gene: 5. The CDR3 loop reads CASSMPTSGGSYEQYF. CDR3 nucleotides: TGTGCCAGTAGTATGCCAACTAGCGGGGGTTCCTACGAGCAGTACTTC.

This chain connects TRBV9 to TRBJ2-7; D is ambiguous. CDR3 length equals 15 residues. CDR1 is SGDLS, CDR2 YYNGEE, per germline. V dropped 0 bases and J dropped 6 bases, with 16 bases sitting between them. CDR3 in amino acids: CASSVVKAFGLEQYF. The CDR3 DNA sequence: TGTGCCAGCAGCGTAGTGAAAGCATTCGGGCTCGAGCAGTACTTC.

V is TRBV4-1 and J is TRBJ2-7; TRBD2 matches at 8 bases. Germline V gene data show CDR1 as MGHRA and CDR2 as YSYEKL. The V segment lost 4 bases and the J segment 5 bases; nucleotides outside the gene matches: 7. The CDR3 sequence is 14 residues long. The CDR3 DNA reads TGCGCCAGCAGCCCGGGACTAGATATCCACGAGCAGTACTTC. Protein: CASSPGLDIHEQYF.

DNA for the CDR3: TGTGCCAGCAGTTACCCCGGGACAGGACACACAGATACGCAGTATTTT. Amino acid sequence: CASSYPGTGHTDTQYF. The chain combines TRBV27 with TRBJ2-3; 8 bases map to TRBD1. The CDR3 runs 16 residues. The V and J ends lost 4 bases and 2 bases, in that order; junction bases with no gene match: 8. Germline V gene lookup returns CDR1 MNHEY and CDR2 SMNVEV (reference sequence).

The gene calls are TRBV6-6 and TRBJ2-7; possible D gene TRBD1, 5 bases. V shed 4 bases and J shed 3 bases, with 13 bases lying between them. Germline V gene data show CDR1 as MNHNY and CDR2 as SVGAGI (reference sequence). The CDR3 has 14 residues. In DNA, the CDR3 is TGTGCCAGCAGTTTACACAGGCCCGGCTACGAGCAGTACTTC. It specifies CASSLHRPGYEQYF.

The chain links TRBV2 to TRBJ1-1, with a weak D call TRBD1 (6 bases). The V end was cut by 7 bases, the J end by 8 bases, with 14 bases between. The CDR3 runs to 12 residues. Germline V gene lookup returns CDR1 SNHLY and CDR2 FYNNEI. CDR3 DNA sequence: TGTGCCAGCATAGGCCCCGGGACAGAAGCTTTCTTT. Translated: CASIGPGTEAFF. Full variable domain (rest looked up from reference TRBV2 and TRBJ1-1): EPEVTQTPSHQVTQMGQEVILRCVPISNHLYFYWYRQILGQKVEFLVSFYNNEISEKSEIFDDQFSVERPDGSNFTLKIRSTKLEDSAMYFCASIGPGTEAFFGQGTRLTVV.

The V gene is TRBV4-1, the J gene TRBJ2-5; 7 bases are a match to TRBD1. The J call may be mistaken, given a closer DNA end match to TRBJ2-1. This CDR3 region has 12 residues. Germline V gives CDR1 MGHRA, CDR2 YSYEKL. The CDR3 DNA is TGCGCCAGCAGCCAAACAGACAGGGCCCAGTTCTTC. Translating gives CASSQTDRAQFF.

There are a few counts of this clonotype. The chain links TRBV5-1 to TRBJ2-7; D may be TRBD1 (5 bases). The CDR3 extends over 13 amino acids. V lost 0 bases and J lost 6, with 10 bases in between. CDR1 and CDR2 from the germline V gene are SGHRS and YFSETQ. CDR3 in DNA: TGCGCCAGCAGCTTGGGTGGGGCCAGCGAGCAGTACTTC. Its translation: CASSLGGASEQYF.

The chain links TRBV5-6 to TRBJ1-2, with D maybe TRBD1 (6 bases). The CDR3 totals 14 residues. Trimming cost V 2 bases and J 3 bases, with 11 bases left between them. CDR1 SGHDT and CDR2 YYEEEE come from the germline V gene. The CDR3 spells CASSFQGLDYGYTF. DNA of the CDR3: TGTGCCAGCAGCTTCCAGGGGTTGGACTATGGCTACACCTTC.

The chain employs TRBV9 and TRBJ2-3, with D perhaps matching TRBD2 (6 bases). V was clipped by 4 bases and J by 4 bases, with 16 bases between them. CDR1 and CDR2 from the germline V gene are SGDLS and YYNGEE. The CDR3 length is 15 residues. DNA for the CDR3: TGTGCCAGCAGCCCCCAGATCGGGAGCCCAGATACGCAGTATTTT. It encodes CASSPQIGSPDTQYF.

This chain links TRBV24-1 with TRBJ2-2; D gene unclear. Germline CDR1 is KGHDR and CDR2 is SFDVKD. CDR3 size: 13 residues. The V end was cut by 4 bases, the J end by 8 bases, with 10 bases between. CDR3 nucleotides: TGTGCCACCAGTGACTTGGAAACAGGGGAGCTGTTTTTT. It codes for CATSDLETGELFF.

This clonotype was observed a single time. The rearrangement joins TRBV29-1 to TRBJ2-2, with D unclear. Trimming took off 6 bases at V and 4 bases at J, with 9 bases between the two ends. The CDR3 totals 12 residues. Germline V CDR1 and CDR2: SQVTM, ANQGSEA. CDR3 in amino acids: CSVRVGTGELFF. In DNA, the CDR3 is TGCAGCGTACGGGTCGGCACCGGGGAGCTGTTTTTT.

J is TRBJ1-2 and V is TRBV20-1, with D tentatively TRBD1 (5 bases). V was pared by 6 bases and J by 3 bases, with 14 bases between. Germline lookup yields CDR1 DFQATT and CDR2 SNEGSKA (reference sequence). This CDR3 is built from 13 residues. Here the CDR3 reads CSAESGDYYGYTF. In DNA form, the CDR3 reads TGCAGTGCCGAGTCGGGGGATTACTATGGCTACACCTTC.

The chain links TRBV12-3 or TRBV12-4 to TRBJ1-2; TRBD1 agrees at 9 bases. The CDR3 totals 18 residues. J lost 0 bases, V lost 4 bases, and 12 bases had no gene match. The CDR3 region is CASSSARTGATPNYGYTF. CDR3 coding DNA: TGTGCCAGCAGTTCAGCGAGGACAGGGGCGACTCCTAACTATGGCTACACCTTC.

The chain couples TRBV7-6 to TRBJ1-1; 7 bases are a match to TRBD1. Germline trimming cut 4 bases from V and 3 bases from J; bases unmatched to any gene: 2. The CDR3 contains 13 residues. Germline CDR1 reads SGHVS; CDR2 reads FNYEAQ. The CDR3: CASSSGTDTEAFF. CDR3 bases: TGTGCCAGCAGCTCCGGGACAGACACTGAAGCTTTCTTT.

This clonotype was picked up one time. The genes are TRBV24-1 and TRBJ2-2; D is unclear. V lost 6 bases and J lost 7, with 2 bases in between. The CDR3 loop spans 10 amino acids. Germline lookup yields CDR1 KGHDR and CDR2 SFDVKD. The CDR3 region is CATSIGELFF. Here the CDR3 DNA reads TGTGCCACCAGTATCGGGGAGCTGTTTTTT.

This rearrangement joins TRBV14 to TRBJ2-3; D possibly corresponds to TRBD2 (5 bases). Germline assignment: CDR1 SGHDN and CDR2 FVKESK. V was shortened by 1 base and J by 2 bases, with 10 bases between the two germline ends. The CDR3 length is 15 residues. CDR3 protein: CASSQGFGVTDTQYF. As DNA, the CDR3 is TGTGCCAGCAGCCAAGGTTTCGGGGTCACAGATACGCAGTATTTT.

The V and J genes are TRBV20-1 and TRBJ1-1; D is perhaps TRBD1 (5 bases). The V end was cut by 5 bases, the J end by 10 bases, with 23 bases between. This CDR3 is built from 14 residues. The V gene's germline CDR1 is DFQATT and CDR2 SNEGSKA (reference sequence). CDR3 sequence reads: CSARDYRITGVAFF. The DNA of the CDR3 is TGCAGTGCTCGCGACTATAGGATCACAGGCGTAGCTTTCTTT.

The chain joins TRBV12-3 or TRBV12-4 to TRBJ1-2; 7 positions agree with TRBD1. The CDR3 sequence is 13 residues long. Trimming removed 6 bases from V and 6 bases from J; junction bases left unmatched: 7. The chain's CDR3 is CASRWDSPDGYTF. For the CDR3, the DNA is TGTGCCAGCAGATGGGACAGCCCTGATGGCTACACCTTC.